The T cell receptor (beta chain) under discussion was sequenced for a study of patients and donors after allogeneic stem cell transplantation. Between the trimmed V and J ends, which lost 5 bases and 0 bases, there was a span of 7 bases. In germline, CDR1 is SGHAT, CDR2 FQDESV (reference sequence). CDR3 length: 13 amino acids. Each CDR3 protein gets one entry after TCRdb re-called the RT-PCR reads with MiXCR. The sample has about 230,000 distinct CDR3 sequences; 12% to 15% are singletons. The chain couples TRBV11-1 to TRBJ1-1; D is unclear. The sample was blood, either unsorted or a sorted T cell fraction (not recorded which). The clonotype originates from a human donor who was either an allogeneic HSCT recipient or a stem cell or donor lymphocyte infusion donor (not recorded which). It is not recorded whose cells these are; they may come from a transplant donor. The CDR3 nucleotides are TGTGCCAGCAGCCCTCGAGTGAACACTGAAGCTTTCTTT. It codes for CASSPRVNTEAFF.